This T cell receptor (beta chain) came from a study of blood T cell repertoires in COVID-19. Across the study: Sources were T cells, B-cell-depleted T cells, or PBMCs; the material itself was cDNA or gDNA.

Repertoires were generated with immunoSEQ multiplex PCR, while TCRdb's copy carries only in-frame clones and drops some. The table lists roughly 110,000 clones, 60% to 85% of them singletons. Enrollment of patients from Seattle took place during active infection, with longitudinal follow-up. V gave up 3 bases and J gave up 7 bases, with 9 bases separating them. Germline CDR1 and CDR2: SNHLY and FYNNEI. The CDR3 contains 12 residues. The clonotype originates from an elderly man with COVID-19, enrolled during active disease. The chain has TRBV2 and TRBJ1-2, with D perhaps matching TRBD1 (6 bases). Sequenced material: peripheral blood. This CDR3 reads CASSDTGFGYTF. CDR3 sequence (DNA): TGTGCCAGCAGTGACACAGGGTTTGGCTACACCTTC. Supplemented by reference TRBV2 and TRBJ1-2, the full variable domain reads EPEVTQTPSHQVTQMGQEVILRCVPISNHLYFYWYRQILGQKVEFLVSFYNNEISEKSEIFDDQFSVERPDGSNFTLKIRSTKLEDSAMYFCASSDTGFGYTFGSGTRLTVV.